A selection of T cell receptor beta chains follows, all from one sample in a study of control samples from healthy donors and cancer patients. TCRdb keeps only in-frame clones here, not all; method: immunoSEQ multiplex PCR. Of about 49,000 clones listed, about 86% were seen once; the top ten hold 2.8%. What was sequenced was PBMCs. These receptors were taken from a woman aged 50 to 60 with lung cancer. Each CDR3 is given with its conserved first and last residue. The order of the fields is J gene, D gene, clone size, V gene, CDR3 protein, CDR3 DNA. The D gene is left open where the match is weak. Clone size, where shown, is once, few, many, or a class for clones that have expanded.

TRBJ1-3 | - | - | TRBV9 | CASSPLDTQNSGNTIYF | TGTGCCAGCAGCCCCCTGGACACCCAGAACTCTGGAAACACCATATATTTT
TRBJ2-7 | TRBD2 | - | TRBV6-2/TRBV6-3 | CASSGLAGAAYEQYF | TGTGCCAGCAGTGGCCTAGCGGGGGCCGCCTACGAGCAGTACTTC
TRBJ1-5 | TRBD1 | once | TRBV28 | CASIQDRAVQPQHF | TGTGCCAGCATCCAGGACAGGGCGGTTCAGCCCCAGCATTTT
TRBJ2-1 | - | - | TRBV7-3 | CASSLSRGGYNEQFF | TGTGCCAGCAGCTTAAGCAGGGGTGGCTACAATGAGCAGTTCTTC
TRBJ1-5 | - | once | TRBV12-3/TRBV12-4 | CASSSGWNQPQHF | TGTGCCAGCAGCTCTGGGTGGAATCAGCCCCAGCATTTT
TRBJ1-3 | - | - | TRBV5-1 | CASSLGTGGANTIYF | TGCGCCAGCAGCTTGGGGACGGGAGGTGCAAACACCATATATTTT
TRBJ2-1 | TRBD2 | - | TRBV11-2 | CASSLLAGGYNEQFF | TGTGCCAGCAGCTTACTAGCGGGTGGGTACAATGAGCAGTTCTTC
TRBJ1-5 | - | - | TRBV6-1 | CASSEGAGGNQPQHF | TGTGCCAGCAGTGAAGGGGCAGGGGGCAATCAGCCCCAGCATTTT
TRBJ2-3 | - | - | TRBV6-2/TRBV6-3 | CASSYVEGTDTQYF | TGTGCCAGCAGTTACGTAGAGGGGACAGATACGCAGTATTTT
TRBJ1-1 | - | - | TRBV12-3/TRBV12-4 | CASSFGGWTEAFF | TGTGCCAGCAGTTTTGGTGGGTGGACTGAAGCTTTCTTT
TRBJ1-2 | TRBD1 | - | TRBV2 | CASSIPRTGGGGYTF | TGTGCCAGCAGTATTCCCAGGACAGGGGGCGGAGGCTACACCTTC
TRBJ1-1 | - | - | TRBV11-2 | CASSLDWGTEAFF | TGTGCCAGCAGCTTAGATTGGGGCACTGAAGCTTTCTTT
TRBJ2-7 | - | - | TRBV4-2 | CASSQEVTEAYEQYF | TGTGCCAGCAGCCAAGAAGTGACAGAAGCCTACGAGCAGTACTTC
TRBJ1-4 | - | - | TRBV4-1 | CASSQVIGGPLGEKLFF | TGCGCCAGCAGCCAAGTTATTGGGGGGCCACTGGGTGAAAAACTGTTTTTT
TRBJ1-1 | TRBD1 | - | TRBV12-3/TRBV12-4 | CATKGQLNTEAFF | TGTGCCACCAAGGGACAGCTGAACACTGAAGCTTTCTTT
TRBJ1-1 | - | - | TRBV28 | CASSPVGWTEAFF | TGTGCCAGCAGTCCTGTCGGGTGGACTGAAGCTTTCTTT